The present T cell receptor beta chain was sequenced within a study of T cell responses to AZD1222 COVID-19 vaccine. Deletions cut 2 bases from V and 2 bases from J, with 11 bases between. Germline-derived CDR1 and CDR2 are WNHNN and SYGVQD (reference sequence). CDR3 length: 15 amino acids. Study-level findings and limits: Clonal diversity was possibly underestimated, and white British individuals and females predominated among donors. At 160-218 and 743-854, vaccine-associated CD4 TCRs were dominant, and they spanned spike.

Points on this clone: Antigen specificity is unknown.

Assay: immunoSEQ multiplex PCR; the TCRdb copy retains only in-frame clones and omits some. The sample's table shows about 140,000 clones. The source material was peripheral blood. The chain couples TRBV10-1 to TRBJ2-3; no clear D gene. This TCR was recovered from an adult in good health. CDR3 loop: CASSEHQTVTDTQYF. The CDR3 DNA reads TGCGCCAGCAGTGAGCACCAGACGGTCACAGATACGCAGTATTTT.